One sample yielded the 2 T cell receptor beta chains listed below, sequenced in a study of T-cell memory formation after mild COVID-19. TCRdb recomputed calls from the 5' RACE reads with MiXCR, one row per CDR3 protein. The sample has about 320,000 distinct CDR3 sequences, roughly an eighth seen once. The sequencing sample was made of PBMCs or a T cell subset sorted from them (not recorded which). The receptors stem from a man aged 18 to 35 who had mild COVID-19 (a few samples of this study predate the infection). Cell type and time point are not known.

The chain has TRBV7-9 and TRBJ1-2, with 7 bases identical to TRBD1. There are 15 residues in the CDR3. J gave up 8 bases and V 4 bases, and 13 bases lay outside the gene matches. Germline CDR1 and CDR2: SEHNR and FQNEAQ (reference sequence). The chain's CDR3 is CASSSGPDRVGGYTF. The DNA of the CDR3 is TGTGCCAGCAGCTCCGGCCCCGACAGGGTGGGCGGCTACACCTTC. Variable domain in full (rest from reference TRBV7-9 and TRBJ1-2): DTGVSQNPRHKITKRGQNVTFRCDPISEHNRLYWYRQTLGQGPEFLTYFQNEAQLEKSRLLSDRFSAERPKGSFSTLEIQRTEQGDSAMYLCASSSGPDRVGGYTFGSGTRLTVV.

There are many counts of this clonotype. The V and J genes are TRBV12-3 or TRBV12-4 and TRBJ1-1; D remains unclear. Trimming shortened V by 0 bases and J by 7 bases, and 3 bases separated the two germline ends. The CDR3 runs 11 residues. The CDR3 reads CASSLAVEAFF. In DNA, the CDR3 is TGTGCCAGCAGTTTAGCGGTTGAAGCTTTCTTT.